This entry lists 13 T cell receptor beta chains sequenced from one sample in a study of blood T cell repertoires in COVID-19. Sequencing was performed with immunoSEQ multiplex PCR; in TCRdb, only in-frame clones are kept and a portion is missing. The data contain about 230,000 clones, approximately 84% of them singletons. Sequences were obtained from PBMCs or T cells enriched from blood (not recorded which). The receptor set was obtained from a man aged 55 to 70 who had recovered from COVID-19.

The rearrangement uses TRBV11-3 and TRBJ2-1; 13 bases align to TRBD2. This CDR3 has 17 amino acids. Unmatched junction bases numbered 9, after V lost 3 bases and J lost 7 bases. CDR1 is SGHNT, CDR2 YENEEA, per germline. Here the CDR3 reads CASSFVRTSGGANEQFF. CDR3 coding DNA: TGTGCCAGCAGCTTCGTAAGAACTAGCGGGGGGGCAAATGAGCAGTTCTTC.

V is TRBV23-1 and J is TRBJ2-7, with TRBD1 identical over 9 bases. TRBV23-1 is classed as an ORF, of uncertain function. The V gene end was trimmed by 9 bases and the J gene end by 3 bases; junction bases not matched to a gene: 6. This CDR3 is 13 amino acids long. For the CDR3, the DNA is TGCGCCAGTAACCGGGACAGGGACTACGAGCAGTACTTC. It translates to CASNRDRDYEQYF.

The rearrangement joins TRBV7-9 to TRBJ1-6, with 7 bases matching TRBD1. From germline, CDR1 is SEHNR and CDR2 FQNEAQ (reference sequence). After removal of 6 bases from V and 8 bases from J, the junction contained 10 bases not matched to a gene. This CDR3 has 15 residues. This CDR3 is CASRRGQTPDSPLHF. The CDR3 nucleotides are TGTGCCAGCAGGAGGGGACAGACGCCAGATTCACCCCTCCACTTT.

The V gene is TRBV4-3, the J gene TRBJ1-6, with a tentative D call TRBD1 (5 bases). Germline V gives CDR1 LGHNA, CDR2 YSLEER. Trimming pared 1 base from V and 4 bases from J, leaving 14 bases between. This CDR3 contains 17 residues. The CDR3 reads CASSQVAGTEYNSPLHF. DNA for the CDR3: TGCGCCAGCAGCCAAGTGGCAGGGACTGAATATAATTCACCCCTCCACTTT.

V usage is TRBV30 and J usage is TRBJ1-4, with D tentatively TRBD1 (6 bases). This CDR3 region has 15 residues. V lost 2 bases and J lost 3, with 13 bases in between. Germline CDR1 reads GTSNPN; CDR2 reads SVGIG (reference sequence). The CDR3 region is CAWSRGTPPNEKLFF. The CDR3, as DNA: TGTGCCTGGAGTCGAGGGACACCGCCTAATGAAAAACTGTTTTTT. The full variable domain, its missing parts supplied by reference TRBV30 and TRBJ1-4, is SQTIHQWPATLVQPVGSPLSLECTVEGTSNPNLYWYRQAAGRGLQLLFYSVGIGQISSEVPQNLSASRPQDRQFILSSKKLLLSDSGFYLCAWSRGTPPNEKLFFGSGTQLSVL.

J is TRBJ2-5 and V is TRBV7-2, with 9 bases aligning to TRBD1. This CDR3 is 15 amino acids long. Germline assignment: CDR1 SGHTA and CDR2 FQGNSA. With V trimmed by 4 bases and J by 4 bases, 7 bases remained unmatched. The CDR3 loop reads CASSYGTGRRETQYF. The CDR3 nucleotides are TGTGCCAGCAGCTACGGGACAGGGAGACGAGAGACCCAGTACTTC.

The chain has TRBV5-5 and TRBJ1-4; TRBD1 might be the D (5 bases). This CDR3 comprises 13 residues. Germline V gene sequence: CDR1 SGHKS, CDR2 YYEKEE (reference sequence). V was clipped by 4 bases and J by 7 bases, with 11 bases between them. The CDR3 is CASSPGLGEKLFF. CDR3 DNA: TGTGCCAGCAGCCCAGGGTTAGGTGAAAAACTGTTTTTT.

This chain joins TRBV7-6 and TRBJ2-1; 10 bases are a match to TRBD2. Germline loops: CDR1 SGHVS, CDR2 FNYEAQ. V shed 2 bases, J shed 8 bases, and the junction held 6 bases outside the gene matches. This CDR3 is built from 15 residues. The CDR3 loop reads CASSLFSAGGHEQFF. The CDR3 DNA is TGTGCCAGCAGCTTATTCTCAGCGGGGGGGCATGAGCAGTTCTTC. Combining the CDR3 with reference TRBV7-6 and TRBJ2-1 gives the whole variable domain GAGVSQSPRYKVTKRGQDVALRCDPISGHVSLYWYRQALGQGPEFLTYFNYEAQQDKSGLPNDRFSAERPEGSISTLTIQRTEQRDSAMYRCASSLFSAGGHEQFFGPGTRLTVL.

The chain combines TRBV25-1 with TRBJ2-7; 8 bases line up with TRBD1. Germline loops: CDR1 MGHDK, CDR2 SYGVNS. J lost 5 bases, V lost 4 bases, and 7 bases had no gene match. The length of the CDR3 is 14 residues. The chain's CDR3 is CASSVGQGANEQYF. As DNA, the CDR3 is TGTGCCAGCAGTGTAGGTCAGGGGGCGAACGAGCAGTACTTC.

The chain links TRBV6-5 to TRBJ2-7; 8 bases match TRBD1. This CDR3 comprises 15 residues. With V trimmed by 0 bases and J by 3 bases, 4 bases remained unmatched. Germline V lookup: CDR1 MNHEY, CDR2 SVGAGI. The CDR3 spells CASSYSGTGFYEQYF. The CDR3, as DNA: TGTGCCAGCAGTTACTCCGGGACAGGCTTCTACGAGCAGTACTTC.

V gene TRBV19 combines with J gene TRBJ2-5; tentatively, D is TRBD2 (6 bases). CDR3 length: 14 amino acids. The germline V gene has CDR1 LNHDA and CDR2 SQIVND (reference sequence). Trimming shortened V by 8 bases and J by 0 bases, and 13 bases separated the two germline ends. DNA of the CDR3: TGTGCCAGTGCGGGGTTCCCCCACCAAGAGACCCAGTACTTC. Amino acids: CASAGFPHQETQYF.

The chain's CDR3 is CATSDRPRGGAETQYF. The DNA of the CDR3 is TGTGCCACCAGTGACCGGCCCCGGGGGGGCGCGGAGACCCAGTACTTC. V and J are TRBV24-1 and TRBJ2-5; 8 positions agree with TRBD2. V shed 4 bases, J shed 5 bases, and the junction held 11 bases outside the gene matches. CDR3 length: 16 residues. Germline CDR1 KGHDR, CDR2 SFDVKD.

The chain is built from TRBV19 and TRBJ1-5, with TRBD1 identical over 7 bases. Trimming cost V 5 bases and J 4 bases; bases outside gene matches: 8. This CDR3 is built from 15 residues. CDR1 and CDR2 from the germline V gene are LNHDA and SQIVND (reference sequence). For the CDR3, the DNA is TGTGCCAGTAGTCCTAGACAGGGAGGAAATCAGCCCCAGCATTTT. Its translation is CASSPRQGGNQPQHF.